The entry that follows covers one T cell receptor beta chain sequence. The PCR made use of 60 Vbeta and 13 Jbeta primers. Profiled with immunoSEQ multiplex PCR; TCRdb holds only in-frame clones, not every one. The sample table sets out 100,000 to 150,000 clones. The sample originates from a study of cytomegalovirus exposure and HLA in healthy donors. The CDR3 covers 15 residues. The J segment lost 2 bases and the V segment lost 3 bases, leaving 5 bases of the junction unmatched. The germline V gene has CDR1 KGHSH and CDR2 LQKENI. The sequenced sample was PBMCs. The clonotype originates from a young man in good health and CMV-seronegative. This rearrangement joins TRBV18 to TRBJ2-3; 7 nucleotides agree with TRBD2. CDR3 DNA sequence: TGTGCCAGCTCACCTCCCAGCGGGGCCACAGATACGCAGTATTTT. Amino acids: CASSPPSGATDTQYF.